The clone carrying this TCR beta chain has a handful of counts. Its antigen is currently unknown. These data come from a study of T cells in Graves' hyperthyroidism and ophthalmopathy. Study-wide points: Blood also held most thyroid clonotypes expanded beyond 0.001.

The CDR3 totals 15 residues. V was trimmed by 2 bases and J by 1 base, leaving 11 bases between them. Germline CDR1 is MNHEY and CDR2 is SVGAGI. RNA transcripts served as the template for amplifying TCR beta CDR3 regions. TCR CDR3 underwent first-round RT-PCR with the HTBI primer set. TCRdb independently ran MiXCR on the multiplex PCR reads; one entry per CDR3 protein. The profile shows about 770,000 distinct CDR3 sequences, about 19% of them singletons. The chain couples TRBV6-5 to TRBJ1-1, with D perhaps matching TRBD1 (5 bases). The TCR originated in a woman between 50 and 59 years old with Graves' hyperthyroidism that later progressed to Graves' ophthalmopathy. Material: blood. CDR3 DNA sequence: TGTGCCAGCAGTTACGTAGGGGCCTCGAACACTGAAGCTTTCTTT. Residues: CASSYVGASNTEAFF.